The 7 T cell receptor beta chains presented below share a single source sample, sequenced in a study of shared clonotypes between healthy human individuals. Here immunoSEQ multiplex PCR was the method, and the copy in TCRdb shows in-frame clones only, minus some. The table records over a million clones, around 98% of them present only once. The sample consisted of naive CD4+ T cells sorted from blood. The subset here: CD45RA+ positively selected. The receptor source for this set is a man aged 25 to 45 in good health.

For the CDR3, the DNA is TGCGCCAGCAGCCTTGGGACTAGCGGGAGGGCCGTCACCGGGGAGCTGTTTTTT. Protein: CASSLGTSGRAVTGELFF. The chain carries TRBV4-3 and TRBJ2-2, with 16 bases identical to TRBD2. The trim removed 4 bases at V and 4 bases at J, leaving 6 bases unmatched. The CDR3 spans 18 residues. Germline V CDR1 and CDR2: LGHNA, YSLEER.

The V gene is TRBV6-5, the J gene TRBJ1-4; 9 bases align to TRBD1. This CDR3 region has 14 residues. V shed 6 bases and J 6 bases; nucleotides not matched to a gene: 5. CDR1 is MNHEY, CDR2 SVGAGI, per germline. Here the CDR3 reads CASRETGGDEKLFF. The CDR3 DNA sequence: TGTGCCAGCAGAGAAACAGGGGGCGATGAAAAACTGTTTTTT.

CDR3 in DNA: TGTGCCAGCAGCTTCTTTGGACAGGAAGACAATGAGCAGTTCTTC. Its protein is CASSFFGQEDNEQFF. The chain has TRBV5-6 and TRBJ2-1, with 7 bases fitting TRBD1. J gave up 5 bases and V 2 bases, and 7 bases lay outside the gene matches. This CDR3 is 15 amino acids long. CDR1 is SGHDT and CDR2 is YYEEEE in the germline V gene.

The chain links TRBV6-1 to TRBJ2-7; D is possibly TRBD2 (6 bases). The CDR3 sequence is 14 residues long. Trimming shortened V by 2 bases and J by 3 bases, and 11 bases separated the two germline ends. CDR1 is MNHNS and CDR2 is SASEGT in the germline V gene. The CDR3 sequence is CASSERSGVYEQYF. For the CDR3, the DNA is TGTGCCAGCAGTGAACGGTCGGGGGTCTACGAGCAGTACTTC.

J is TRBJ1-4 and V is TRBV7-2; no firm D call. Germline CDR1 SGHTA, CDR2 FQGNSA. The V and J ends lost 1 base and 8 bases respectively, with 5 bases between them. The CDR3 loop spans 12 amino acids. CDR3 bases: TGTGCCAGCAGCTTAGTCGGAGAAAAACTGTTTTTT. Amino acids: CASSLVGEKLFF.

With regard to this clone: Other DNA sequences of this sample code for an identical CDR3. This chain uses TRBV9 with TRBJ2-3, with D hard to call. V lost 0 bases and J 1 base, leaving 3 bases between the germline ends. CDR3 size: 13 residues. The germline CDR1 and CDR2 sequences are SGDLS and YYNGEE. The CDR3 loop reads CASSVDRTDTQYF. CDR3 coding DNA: TGTGCCAGCAGCGTAGATCGCACAGATACGCAGTATTTT. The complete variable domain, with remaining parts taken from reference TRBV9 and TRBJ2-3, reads DSGVTQTPKHLITATGQRVTLRCSPRSGDLSVYWYQQSLDQGLQFLIQYYNGEERAKGNILERFSAQQFPDLHSELNLSSLELGDSALYFCASSVDRTDTQYFGPGTRLTVL.

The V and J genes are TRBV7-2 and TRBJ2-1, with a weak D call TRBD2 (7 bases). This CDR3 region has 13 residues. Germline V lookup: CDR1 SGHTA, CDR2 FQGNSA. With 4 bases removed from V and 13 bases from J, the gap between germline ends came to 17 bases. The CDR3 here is CASSSLGRGRQFF. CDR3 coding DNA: TGTGCCAGCAGCTCCTTGGGGAGGGGGAGACAGTTCTTC.